This TCR beta chain is from a study of human T cells and chemical hapten exposure. Turning to the study itself: Largely, small differences in pooled library volume made per-sample TCR yields vary. Findings and caveats of the study: Expanded TCRs grouped into significantly more large CDR3 similarity clusters than controls produced.

CDR1 KGHSH and CDR2 LQKENI come from the germline V gene. Trimming removed 3 bases from V and 4 bases from J, with 13 bases in between. The CDR3 runs to 16 residues. In the original workflow: Sample TCR totals centred on a median of around 100,000, ranging about 20,000 to 690,600. TCRdb independently ran MiXCR on the RACE reads; one entry per CDR3 protein. TCRdb, rather than the study authors, made the V and J calls. Of about 71,000 distinct CDR3 sequences in the sample, 11% are singletons; the top ten hold 1.4%. This clonotype has at least ten counts. Its antigen is undetermined. The time point was: patch test 3, about 24 weeks after DPC sensitization. Treatment defined: therapeutic diphenylcyclopropenone sensitization with weekly scalp DPC. Prior to each patch test being applied, blood was drawn.

The specimen was whole blood, collected in connection with sensitization to the hapten diphenylcyclopropenone (DPC). This rearrangement joins TRBV18 to TRBJ2-6; D perhaps matches TRBD2 (5 bases). The sequence was collected from a woman aged 45-60 years with alopecia areata. Some clones in this sample may be carry-over from other donors' samples. CDR3 region: CASSPLDSAGANVLTF. As DNA, the CDR3 is TGTGCCAGCTCACCCCTGGACTCCGCCGGGGCCAACGTCCTGACTTTC.